A single sample gave rise to the 25 T cell receptor beta chains below, sequenced in a study of response to subunit inactivated influenza vaccine listed by TCRdb under 2018. Library construction relied on RT-PCR. Data came from an Illumina HiSeq 2500. TCRdb reanalyzed the raw reads on its own, using fastp at Q25 for trimming and MiXCR for clone calling, and kept in-frame beta chains. Each entry is one CDR3 protein sequence, shown with its most common DNA and genes. The sample data list 400,000 to 550,000 distinct CDR3 sequences, and 25% of these were observed just once. Approximately 2% of the sample lies in the top ten. The material sequenced was CD4+ T cells sorted from PBMCs, taken more than 4 days after vaccination. These receptors were obtained from a man aged 50 to 59 who received an inactivated influenza vaccine. Donor details come from another sample of the same person, matched by shared clones.

The V and J genes are TRBV5-1 and TRBJ2-2; tentative D call: TRBD1 (5 bases). CDR1 and CDR2 (germline): SGHRS, YFSETQ. The CDR3 runs 13 residues. Trimming stripped 3 bases from V and 5 bases from J, with 8 bases between. The CDR3 DNA reads TGCGCCAGCAGCTCGACAGTTACCGGGGAGCTGTTTTTT. This gives the protein CASSSTVTGELFF. The whole variable domain, filled in from reference TRBV5-1 and TRBJ2-2, reads KAGVTQTPRYLIKTRGQQVTLSCSPISGHRSVSWYQQTPGQGLQFLFEYFSETQRNKGNFPGRFSGRQFSNSRSEMNVSTLELGDSALYLCASSSTVTGELFFGEGSRLTVL.

The chain recombines TRBV5-1 with TRBJ2-5; TRBD1 or TRBD2 may be the D gene (5 bases each). V was clipped by 4 bases and J by 1 base, with 11 bases between them. The CDR3 loop spans 14 amino acids. Germline V gene lookup returns CDR1 SGHRS and CDR2 YFSETQ. CDR3 region: CASSPGHSQETQYF. In DNA form, the CDR3 reads TGCGCCAGCAGCCCGGGGCACAGCCAAGAGACCCAGTACTTC.

In its sample, this clonotype was seen a few times. V and J are TRBV6-5 and TRBJ2-7; TRBD1 matches at 9 bases. The CDR3 sequence is 15 residues long. CDR1 MNHEY and CDR2 SVGAGI come from the germline V gene. The J segment lost 3 bases and the V segment lost 0 bases, leaving 3 bases of the junction unmatched. DNA of the CDR3: TGTGCCAGCAGTTACTCATGGGACAGGGACTACGAGCAGTACTTC. Its protein is CASSYSWDRDYEQYF.

This clonotype was counted a few times. The genes are TRBV6-1 and TRBJ2-2, with D possibly TRBD1 on 6 matching bases. The ends were cut back, 6 bases at V and 1 base at J, with 9 bases in the middle. There are 14 residues in the CDR3. Germline CDR1 MNHNS, CDR2 SASEGT. The CDR3: CASSWDKNTGELFF. DNA of the CDR3: TGTGCCAGCAGCTGGGACAAGAACACCGGGGAGCTGTTTTTT.

This clonotype has just a few counts. The rearrangement links TRBV20-1 to TRBJ2-7; D gene ambiguous. Germline CDR1 DFQATT, CDR2 SNEGSKA (reference sequence). The CDR3 loop spans 11 amino acids. The V gene lost 0 bases and the J gene lost 7 bases, with 7 bases spanning the gap. This CDR3 reads CSARDRWEQYF. The CDR3 nucleotides are TGCAGTGCTAGAGATCGGTGGGAGCAGTACTTC.

J is TRBJ2-7 and V is TRBV2; 7 bases map to TRBD1. Losses at the gene ends were 7 bases for V and 3 bases for J; bases not matched to a gene: 9. This CDR3 has 14 amino acids. Germline V gene sequence: CDR1 SNHLY, CDR2 FYNNEI. The CDR3 region is CASNSGTGDYEQYF. The CDR3, as DNA: TGTGCCAGCAACTCGGGTACAGGGGACTACGAGCAGTACTTC. The full variable domain, rest sourced from reference TRBV2 and TRBJ2-7, is EPEVTQTPSHQVTQMGQEVILRCVPISNHLYFYWYRQILGQKVEFLVSFYNNEISEKSEIFDDQFSVERPDGSNFTLKIRSTKLEDSAMYFCASNSGTGDYEQYFGPGTRLTVT.

The V call is TRBV30, the J call TRBJ2-1; D remains unclear. With 5 bases removed from V and 3 bases from J, the gap between germline ends came to 11 bases. Germline assignment: CDR1 GTSNPN and CDR2 SVGIG (reference sequence). This CDR3 spans 13 amino acids. The DNA of the CDR3 is TGTGCCTGGGCTCCCGAGTTCTACAATGAGCAGTTCTTC. This translates into CAWAPEFYNEQFF. The variable domain in full, completed from reference TRBV30 and TRBJ2-1, reads SQTIHQWPATLVQPVGSPLSLECTVEGTSNPNLYWYRQAAGRGLQLLFYSVGIGQISSEVPQNLSASRPQDRQFILSSKKLLLSDSGFYLCAWAPEFYNEQFFGPGTRLTVL.

This clonotype turned up a few times. The chain has TRBV24-1 and TRBJ2-2, with D possibly matching TRBD2 (7 bases). Germline V gene sequence: CDR1 KGHDR, CDR2 SFDVKD. The CDR3 runs 16 residues. Trimming took off 1 base at V and 9 bases at J, with 17 bases between the two ends. The CDR3 reads CATSDFGRGAIRELFF. DNA of the CDR3: TGTGCCACCAGTGATTTTGGACGGGGGGCCATCCGGGAGCTGTTTTTT.

This chain uses TRBV29-1 with TRBJ2-1, with D perhaps matching TRBD1 or TRBD2 (5 bases each). Germline-derived CDR1 and CDR2 are SQVTM and ANQGSEA. This CDR3 spans 14 amino acids. The germline V and J ends were trimmed by 6 bases and 3 bases, with 15 bases remaining between them. The CDR3 is CSVGLPGGYNEQFF. Written as DNA, the CDR3 is TGCAGCGTGGGGCTACCCGGAGGCTACAATGAGCAGTTCTTC.

This clonotype was counted a few times. The CDR3 is CASRLGVGVKDTGELFF. Written as DNA, the CDR3 is TGTGCCAGCAGGTTGGGTGTAGGGGTTAAGGACACCGGGGAGCTGTTTTTT. The chain couples TRBV12-3 or TRBV12-4 to TRBJ2-2; TRBD1 is a possible D gene (5 bases). This CDR3 comprises 17 residues. Trimming pared 6 bases from V and 3 bases from J, leaving 20 bases between.

The V gene is TRBV5-1, the J gene TRBJ2-1, with TRBD1 matching 8 bases. The junction had 10 bases not matched to a gene; V was cut back by 4 bases and J by 13 bases. This CDR3 region has 13 residues. Looked up from germline, CDR1 is SGHRS and CDR2 is YFSETQ. In DNA form, the CDR3 reads TGCGCCAGCAGCCCCCCGGGACAGGCGGTCCAGTTCTTC. Translation gives CASSPPGQAVQFF.

This clonotype came up a few times. The V call is TRBV14, the J call TRBJ2-3, with D unclear. This CDR3 has 12 residues. Germline V lookup: CDR1 SGHDN, CDR2 FVKESK. V dropped 4 bases and J dropped 10 bases, with 12 bases sitting between them. DNA of the CDR3: TGTGCCAGCAGCCCTCTTGGAGTGGCGCAGTATTTT. Amino acids: CASSPLGVAQYF.

V gene TRBV5-1 combines with J gene TRBJ2-3, with D perhaps matching TRBD2 (7 bases). Trimming shortened V by 6 bases and J by 4 bases, and 21 bases separated the two germline ends. Per the germline V gene, CDR1 is SGHRS and CDR2 is YFSETQ. This CDR3 has 16 residues. CDR3 coding DNA: TGCGCCAGCACCCAGGCCCGGGGGGCCCTGGCAGATACGCAGTATTTT. Protein: CASTQARGALADTQYF.

For this clonotype: This sequence may be a read error, since a much larger clone differs from it by one base. Since no conserved phenylalanine or tryptophan closes the CDR3, a read error is the likely cause. This chain links TRBV6-2 or TRBV6-3 with TRBJ2-1; D might be TRBD2 (5 bases). CDR1 and CDR2 from the germline V gene are MNHEY and SVGEGT. CDR3 size: 14 residues. The V and J ends lost 2 bases and 8 bases respectively, with 13 bases between them. The CDR3 coding sequence is TGTGCCAGCAGTTACGTGGGAGATTCCTATGAGCAGTTCTTA. Encoded protein: CASSYVGDSYEQFL.

This clonotype was counted only a few times. V and J are TRBV4-2 and TRBJ2-2; 12 nucleotides align to TRBD2. Per germline, CDR1 LGHNA and CDR2 YNFKEQ. V shed 0 bases, J shed 9 bases, and the junction held 5 bases outside the gene matches. This CDR3 has 16 residues. As DNA, the CDR3 is TGTGCCAGCAGCCAAGATCTAGCGGGAGGGAAGAGGGAGCTGTTTTTT. It is translated as CASSQDLAGGKRELFF.

A word on this clonotype: Just one base apart from a much larger clone, this may be a read error. V gene TRBV6-1 combines with J gene TRBJ2-2, with a tentative D call TRBD2 (6 bases). The CDR3 covers 14 residues. Germline CDR1 reads MNHNS; CDR2 reads SASEGT. V lost 4 bases and J 5 bases, leaving 11 bases between the germline ends. CDR3 sequence: CASSAGRSTGELFF. The CDR3 nucleotides are TGTGCCAGCAGTGCTGGGAGGTCGACCGGGGAGCTGTTTTTT.

This clonotype was detected ten times or more. At one end, the junction sequence differs from germline, possibly due to a read error. The CDR3 sequence is CASKSLQKTNF. In DNA form, the CDR3 reads TGTGCCAGCAAAAGCCTACAGAAAACGAACTTC. The chain joins TRBV2 to TRBJ2-5; D is unresolved. Germline CDR1 SNHLY, CDR2 FYNNEI. The CDR3 contains 11 residues.

The chain couples TRBV7-9 to TRBJ2-5; no reliable D call. Trimming stripped 0 bases from V and 3 bases from J, with 14 bases between. CDR1 and CDR2 (germline): SEHNR, FQNEAQ (reference sequence). This CDR3 region has 16 residues. The CDR3 is CASSLASFWNEETQYF. DNA for the CDR3: TGTGCCAGCAGCTTAGCATCGTTTTGGAACGAAGAGACCCAGTACTTC.

The V and J genes are TRBV5-1 and TRBJ2-1; D unresolved. CDR1 is SGHRS and CDR2 is YFSETQ in the germline V gene. The CDR3 covers 14 residues. V lost 0 bases and J lost 10, with 14 bases in between. The CDR3 DNA follows: TGCGCCAGCAGCTTGGGATCTGGGTCAGCGGAGCAGTTCTTC. Translated, it gives CASSLGSGSAEQFF.

The chain employs TRBV9 and TRBJ2-3; tentative D call: TRBD1 (6 bases). Germline CDR1 and CDR2: SGDLS and YYNGEE. V was cut by 2 bases and J by 1 base, with 14 bases left in between. The CDR3 length is 16 residues. This chain's CDR3 is CASSVRRDTGTDTQYF. For the CDR3, the DNA is TGTGCCAGCAGCGTGCGCCGGGACACAGGCACAGATACGCAGTATTTT.

The V and J genes are TRBV5-6 and TRBJ2-1; tentatively, D is TRBD2 (6 bases). The CDR3 runs 16 residues. CDR1 SGHDT and CDR2 YYEEEE come from the germline V gene. V lost 4 bases, J lost 6 bases, and 20 bases lay in between. CDR3 sequence (DNA): TGTGCCAGCAGCACCACGGGACTCGGGGGAGGCAATGAGCAGTTCTTC. It encodes CASSTTGLGGGNEQFF.

In its sample, this clonotype was seen a few times. The chain recombines TRBV29-1 with TRBJ2-5; TRBD2 might be the D (6 bases). The ends were cut back, 7 bases at V and 2 bases at J, with 11 bases in the middle. Germline CDR1 and CDR2: SQVTM and ANQGSEA. The CDR3 runs 12 residues. The CDR3 region has the DNA TGCAGCGGCGGGACTGTACAAGAGACCCAGTACTTC. This sequence encodes CSGGTVQETQYF. Full variable domain (missing parts from reference TRBV29-1 and TRBJ2-5): SAVISQKPSRDICQRGTSLTIQCQVDSQVTMMFWYRQQPGQSLTLIATANQGSEATYESGFVIDKFPISRPNLTFSTLTVSNMSPEDSSIYLCSGGTVQETQYFGPGTRLLVL.

This clonotype was detected a few times. V usage is TRBV7-9 and J usage is TRBJ2-7, with TRBD1 as a possible D gene (6 bases). The CDR3 is made up of 14 amino acids. Trimming took 5 bases from V and 7 from J, leaving 18 bases between them. Germline CDR1 is SEHNR and CDR2 is FQNEAQ (reference sequence). In DNA, the CDR3 is TGTGCCAGCAGCATGGGCGACAGGCCGCGGGAGCAGTACTTC. Amino acid sequence: CASSMGDRPREQYF.

Ten or more counts support this clonotype. The rearrangement links TRBV5-1 to TRBJ1-3, with D hard to call. The ends were cut back, 0 bases at V and 0 bases at J, with 7 bases in the middle. Germline values: CDR1 SGHRS, CDR2 YFSETQ. The CDR3 contains 15 residues. The CDR3 spells CASSLDGSSGNTIYF. CDR3 DNA sequence: TGCGCCAGCAGCTTGGACGGGAGCTCTGGAAACACCATATATTTT.

This clonotype showed up many times. The chain joins TRBV20-1 to TRBJ2-5, with D possibly being TRBD1 (6 bases). The germline V gene has CDR1 DFQATT and CDR2 SNEGSKA (reference sequence). Between the trimmed V and J ends, which lost 6 bases and 0 bases, there was a span of 11 bases. The CDR3 length is 13 residues. The CDR3 reads CSANRAYQETQYF. DNA for the CDR3: TGCAGTGCCAACAGGGCGTACCAAGAGACCCAGTACTTC.